The 11 T cell receptor beta chains below all came from one sample that was sequenced in a study of human T cells and chemical hapten exposure. Time point indicated: pre-sensitization, week 0. Treatment described: therapeutic diphenylcyclopropenone sensitization with weekly scalp DPC. TCRdb processed the RACE reads anew with MiXCR; each CDR3 protein has one entry. The table records around 120,000 distinct CDR3 sequences, approximately 13% of them present only once. The sequenced sample was whole blood, obtained in connection with sensitization to the hapten diphenylcyclopropenone (DPC). All receptors derive from a woman between 18 and 30 years old with alopecia areata. Some clones in this sample may be carry-over from other donors' samples.

This clonotype was detected a few times. The chain is built from TRBV6-5 and TRBJ1-4; D perhaps matches TRBD1 (5 bases). V lost 3 bases to trimming and J lost 7 bases, with 15 bases between them. The germline CDR1 and CDR2 sequences are MNHEY and SVGAGI. The CDR3 consists of 15 residues. CDR3 nucleotide sequence: TGTGCCAGCAGTTATCTGGCAGGGCGAAGTGAAAAACTGTTTTTT. As protein: CASSYLAGRSEKLFF.

The chain joins TRBV27 to TRBJ2-3; 8 nucleotides match TRBD1. Germline V gives CDR1 MNHEY, CDR2 SMNVEV (reference sequence). There are 15 residues in the CDR3. The J segment lost 1 base and the V segment lost 5 bases, leaving 5 bases of the junction unmatched. CDR3 DNA sequence: TGTGCCAGCAGTGACAGGGGAACTCGCACAGATACGCAGTATTTT. Its translation is CASSDRGTRTDTQYF.

This clonotype was seen more than once but under ten times. The CDR3 DNA reads as TGCAGTGCTAGAGTCGAACTCAGCAATCAGCCCCAGCATTTT. Its translation: CSARVELSNQPQHF. The V and J genes are TRBV20-1 and TRBJ1-5; D gene uncertain. CDR3 size: 14 residues. V gave up 1 base and J gave up 1 base, with 8 bases separating them. Looked up from germline, CDR1 is DFQATT and CDR2 is SNEGSKA (reference sequence).

This clonotype was recorded a few times. The chain links TRBV19 to TRBJ1-5; D might be TRBD1 (6 bases). In germline, CDR1 is LNHDA, CDR2 SQIVND (reference sequence). V was pared by 4 bases and J by 4 bases, with 11 bases between. The CDR3 is 14 amino acids. The chain's CDR3 is CASSTGTRNQPQHF. CDR3 sequence (DNA): TGTGCCAGTAGTACCGGGACAAGAAATCAGCCCCAGCATTTT.

The chain carries TRBV4-3 and TRBJ2-3; 7 bases map to TRBD2. Germline values: CDR1 LGHNA, CDR2 YSLEER. V was clipped by 0 bases and J by 5 bases; unmatched bases: 11. This CDR3 is built from 17 residues. The CDR3, as DNA: TGCGCCAGCAGCCAAGAAAGAGGGAGGGTAAGGGTAGATACGCAGTATTTT. Amino acid sequence: CASSQERGRVRVDTQYF.

This clonotype was observed a handful of times. V usage is TRBV30 and J usage is TRBJ1-1; a weak D match, TRBD1 (6 bases). The CDR3 totals 13 residues. Trimming took 1 base from V and 6 from J, leaving 12 bases between them. Germline assignment: CDR1 GTSNPN and CDR2 SVGIG (reference sequence). The CDR3, as DNA: TGTGCCTGGAGTGGGGCAGGGGCCCCTGAAGCTTTCTTT. It encodes CAWSGAGAPEAFF. Drawing the rest from reference TRBV30 and TRBJ1-1, the complete variable domain is SQTIHQWPATLVQPVGSPLSLECTVEGTSNPNLYWYRQAAGRGLQLLFYSVGIGQISSEVPQNLSASRPQDRQFILSSKKLLLSDSGFYLCAWSGAGAPEAFFGQGTRLTVV.

A few counts support this clonotype. J is TRBJ1-4 and V is TRBV7-2; D unclear. Trimming cost V 6 bases and J 7 bases, with 21 bases left between them. The CDR3 spans 16 residues. The germline V gene encodes CDR1 SGHTA and CDR2 FQGNSA. Here the CDR3 reads CASRPGIMGLSEKLFF. For the CDR3, the DNA is TGTGCCAGCAGGCCCGGGATTATGGGCTTGTCTGAAAAACTGTTTTTT.

This clonotype has only a few counts. The chain recombines TRBV7-2 with TRBJ2-3; 10 bases fit TRBD2. This CDR3 region has 17 residues. With 2 bases clipped from V and 3 bases from J, the junction kept 8 bases outside the gene matches. CDR1 and CDR2 from the germline V gene are SGHTA and FQGNSA. CDR3 in DNA: TGTGCCAGCAGCTTAAGCTCCGTGACTAGCGGGACAGATACGCAGTATTTT. Protein sequence: CASSLSSVTSGTDTQYF.

This clonotype has just a few counts. V and J are TRBV12-3 or TRBV12-4 and TRBJ1-1, with unresolved D. The CDR3 covers 15 residues. V lost 6 bases, J lost 1 base, and 15 bases lay in between. The CDR3 spells CASSQPPPSNTEAFF. For the CDR3, the DNA is TGTGCCAGCAGCCAACCTCCACCGTCGAACACTGAAGCTTTCTTT.

The genes are TRBV20-1 and TRBJ1-4; TRBD1 matches at 7 bases. There are 14 residues in the CDR3. Germline CDR1 reads DFQATT; CDR2 reads SNEGSKA (reference sequence). Losses at the gene ends were 6 bases for V and 7 bases for J; bases not matched to a gene: 11. The CDR3: CSARPTGSFEKLFF. The DNA of the CDR3 is TGCAGTGCACGGCCGACAGGGAGCTTTGAAAAACTGTTTTTT.

This clonotype was detected a few times. The chain carries TRBV6-6 and TRBJ2-1, with 10 positions matching TRBD2. The CDR3 spans 16 residues. CDR1 and CDR2 from the germline V gene are MNHNY and SVGAGI (reference sequence). With 4 bases clipped from V and 2 bases from J, the junction kept 5 bases outside the gene matches. This CDR3 is CASSSQAGGPYNEQFF. The CDR3 DNA follows: TGTGCCAGCAGTTCCCAAGCGGGGGGGCCCTACAATGAGCAGTTCTTC.